This section outlines one T cell receptor beta chain sequence together with its context. This clone's antigen is unknown. The sample holds no much larger clone one base away, and base qualities are not on file. V gives up 6 bases and J gives up 6 bases, and the segment between their germline ends measures 17 bases. CDR1 MDHEN and CDR2 SYDVKM are derived from the germline V gene. The CDR3 spans 14 residues, from the cysteine through the phenylalanine. Only the CDR3 part of the read is kept: 42 bases, read in frame from the first base. This specimen's time point label, per the study, means: at surgical resection after neoadjuvant nivolumab +/- ipilimumab. The samples were taken from NEOSTAR, a phase 2 randomized trial in operable NSCLC that tested neoadjuvant nivolumab or nivolumab plus ipilimumab, followed by surgery. The entry originates in a study of neoadjuvant nivolumab and ipilimumab in lung cancer (TCRdb year 2020). In the study overall: Intravenous nivolumab was dosed at 3 mg/kg on days 1, 15 and 29, and in the combination arm ipilimumab 1 mg/kg was added on day 1 only. The study compared TCR repertoires in pretherapy (baseline) peripheral blood with TCR repertoires in tumors resected at surgery after neoadjuvant immune checkpoint blockade. The primary endpoint of the trial was the rate of major pathologic response (MPR) in the intention-to-treat population of each study arm. Of the roughly 45 patients with operable NSCLC treated in the trial, approximately 23 were randomized to nivolumab monotherapy and some 21 to nivolumab plus ipilimumab. Matched pretherapy and resected tumor pairs were analyzed for seven patients: four treated with nivolumab and three with nivolumab plus ipilimumab. On the study overall, not on this receptor specifically: Richness in tumors resected after neoadjuvant therapy showed a positive correlation with pretherapy blood TCR richness (Spearman R ~ 0.82). No significant correlation was found between TCR clonality and pathologic tumor regression, and only one major-pathologic-response sample was available for the clonality analysis. From pretherapy to surgery, tumor T-cell richness and clonality increased in three of three dual-therapy tumors but in only two of four nivolumab-treated tumors. TCR sequencing was performed in a small number of samples. TCR richness and clonality were greater in resected tumors than in tumor-adjacent uninvolved lung, and increases were seen in more dual-therapy-treated tumors.

Library generation was performed with the immunoSEQ multiplex PCR assay. In the original analysis: Richness and clonality were used to summarize the repertoires, and clones that significantly expanded or contracted between pre- and post-therapy samples were identified. As stored in TCRdb, this immuneACCESS dataset retains in-frame rearrangements with V and J assigned. A fraction of the clones does not appear; measured against another copy, unresolved V genes explain less than half of the discrepancy, and the remainder lacks a known reason. V and J calls and clone size are those listed in that table; D and trimming were worked out from the DNA. The sample includes about 7,700 clones, with under 90% observed a single time. Together, the top ten hold 2.4% of the sample.

This receptor was taken from an adult with non-small cell lung cancer. Some clones in this sample may be carry-over from other donors' samples. The sequence joins TRBV28 to TRBJ1-2, with no confident D gene call. Sequenced here: tumor tissue, sampled after neoadjuvant nivolumab, alone or with ipilimumab, at or shortly before surgery. The CDR3 amino acid sequence is: CASSPDSRADGYTF. The nucleotide sequence reads as follows: TGTGCCAGCAGCCCAGATAGCAGAGCCGATGGCTACACCTTC.